This T cell receptor (beta chain) stems from a study of blood T cell repertoires in COVID-19. Study in general: The origin of the acute and convalescent COVID-19 samples was the United States, Italy and Spain. Nucleic acid was either cDNA or gDNA, and it came from T cells, B-cell-depleted T cells, or PBMCs.

The CDR3 spans 16 residues. From germline, CDR1 is SGHAT and CDR2 FQNNGV. V lost 0 bases, J lost 0 bases, and 2 bases stayed unmatched. As processed by the authors: Amplification of reference gene primers was used by the study to estimate nucleated cell counts. TCRdb's copy holds only in-frame clones and misses some; the assay was immunoSEQ multiplex PCR. The V and J calls and clone size are taken from that table; D and trimming were inferred from the DNA. The table has 350,000 or so clones, around 83% seen once. The sequence was obtained from a man aged 30 to 39 with active or convalescent COVID-19. The chain carries TRBV11-2 and TRBJ2-7, with 10 bases matching TRBD2. Input material: peripheral blood. The CDR3: CASSLDGTSVSYEQYF. The CDR3 coding sequence is TGTGCCAGCAGCTTAGACGGGACTAGCGTCTCCTACGAGCAGTACTTC.